This paragraph covers one T cell receptor beta chain sequence. This clonotype is categorized as medium-sized (0.01 to 0.1%). Its antigen remains unidentified. Per-base quality was not reported, and no clone a single base away is much larger than it. This sample stems from a study of T cells generated in artificial thymic organoids (TCRdb year 2017). Regarding the complete study: In some experiments, thymic T cells were further FACS-purified to deplete CD4 immature single positive or double positive precursors. The study compared TCR alpha and beta CDR3 repertoires of CD8 single positive T cells derived from in vitro artificial thymic organoids with the repertoires of thymic and peripheral blood naive CD8 T cells. The repertoire sequencing data shown were described as representative of three independent experiments. Summary of the overall study and its limitations: CD8 single positive T cells derived from organoids showed physiological TCR clonotype diversity comparable to the diversity seen in thymic and blood naive CD8 T cells.

TCRalpha and TCRbeta libraries were amplified separately by semi-nested PCR with Advantage 2 and reverse primers in the TRAC or TRBC constant regions. The amount of total RNA used for first-strand cDNA synthesis ranged from about 3 to 500 ng. TCR cDNA libraries were made by 5'-RACE with the SMARTer PCR cDNA Synthesis kit, using a poly-dT primer for first-strand synthesis. Semi-nested constant-region reverse primers carried 5-nucleotide sample-specific barcodes, and products were cleaned with the Zymo DNA Clean and Concentrator-5 kit. Up to ten barcoded samples were pooled, ligated to Illumina adaptors and sequenced as 2 x 150 bp paired-end reads on an Illumina MiSeq. In the authors' own workflow: After demultiplexing, reads were aligned with BLAT to a custom library containing all human TRAV, TRAJ, TRBV, TRBD and TRBJ combinations from IMGT. The best BLAT hits were picked using pslCDnaFilter (-maxAligns=1, -ignoreIntrons), and custom Perl scripts were used to calculate clonotype frequencies. TCRdb reworked the public reads: Q25 trimming with fastp, MiXCR clone assembly, productive beta chains retained. Rows are unified per CDR3 protein, each entry keeping the most common DNA and genes. Here the V and J calls rest on TCRdb's processing, not on the authors' analysis. This sample is represented by around 8,500 distinct CDR3 sequences; approximately 20% of them were singletons. The ten most abundant clones make up 1.4% of the sample.

Taken from the germline V gene, the CDR1 and CDR2 loops are MDHEN and SYDVKM. CDR3 length: 12 amino acids, cysteine to phenylalanine. Just the 36-base CDR3 DNA is kept, in frame starting at base 1. V and J lose 4 bases and 8 bases, and a span of 8 bases separates them. Enrichment of primary CD8+ T cells was performed with magnetic beads using the Miltenyi CD8+ T cell Isolation Kit. Prior to RNA extraction, CD3+TCRalphabeta+CD8 single positive T cells from organoids and thymus were isolated by FACS sorting. For each sample, total RNA was purified from around 40,000 to 200,000 sorted cells using the RNeasy Micro kit, and RNA quality was checked on an Agilent RNA 6000 Nano chip. Thymic fragments were dissected, disrupted by pipetting and passed through a 70 um strainer to release thymocytes.

The sample taken for sequencing was naive CD8+ T cells from the thymus. The sample's cell subset or site, from its label and the paper: CD3+TCRalphabeta+CD8SP T cells; for blood, CD45RO-CCR7+ naive CD8+ T cells. The V gene is TRBV28 and the J gene is TRBJ2-2, and the D gene may be TRBD1, 6 bases matching. This sequence originates from a human donor who gave cord blood stem cells for thymic organoid culture, a cardiac surgery patient who gave postnatal thymus, or a blood donor (not recorded which). The bases are TGTGCCAGCAGTTCCGACAGGGGGGAGCTGTTTTTT. It encodes CASSSDRGELFF.